This T cell receptor beta chain stems from a study of T cell repertoires in cytomegalovirus infection. TCRdb re-derived calls from the reads in MiXCR, one entry per CDR3 protein. The table has about 830,000 distinct CDR3 sequences, over 25% seen once; the top ten hold 12%. This clonotype showed up many times. As yet, its antigen is unknown. Germline V lookup: CDR1 SGHTA, CDR2 FQGNSA. V lost 5 bases, J lost 3 bases, and 14 bases lay in between. The CDR3 totals 14 residues. The V and J genes are TRBV7-2 and TRBJ2-7, with D perhaps TRBD2 (6 bases). Here the sequenced sample was cultured CD8+ T cells from PBMCs, taken from culture after CMV antigen stimulation. The receptor was derived from a human donor in good health (CMV status not recorded). Some clones in this sample may be carry-over from other donors' samples. The CDR3 DNA is TGTGCCAGCAGCCCTTATCTAGCGCACTACGAGCAGTACTTC. It is translated as CASSPYLAHYEQYF. Drawing the rest from reference TRBV7-2 and TRBJ2-7, the complete variable domain is GAGVSQSPSNKVTEKGKDVELRCDPISGHTALYWYRQSLGQGLEFLIYFQGNSAPDKSGLPSDRFSAERTGGSVSTLTIQRTQQEDSAVYLCASSPYLAHYEQYFGPGTRLTVT.